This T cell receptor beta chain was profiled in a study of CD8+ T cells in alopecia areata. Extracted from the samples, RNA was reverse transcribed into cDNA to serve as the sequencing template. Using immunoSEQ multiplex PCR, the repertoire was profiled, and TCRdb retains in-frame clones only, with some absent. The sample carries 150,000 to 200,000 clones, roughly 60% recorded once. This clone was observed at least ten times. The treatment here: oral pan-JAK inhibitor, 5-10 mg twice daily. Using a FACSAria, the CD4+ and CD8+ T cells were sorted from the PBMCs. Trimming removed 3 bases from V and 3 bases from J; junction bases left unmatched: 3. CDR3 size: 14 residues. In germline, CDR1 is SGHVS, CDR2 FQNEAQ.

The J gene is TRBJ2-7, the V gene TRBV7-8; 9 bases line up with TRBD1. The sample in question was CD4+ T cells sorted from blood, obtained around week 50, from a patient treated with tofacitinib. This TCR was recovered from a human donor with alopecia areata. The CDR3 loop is CASSFGQGLYEQYF. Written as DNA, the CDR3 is TGTGCCAGCAGCTTTGGACAGGGGCTCTACGAGCAGTACTTC.